The 24 T cell receptor delta chains in this list originate from one sample, sequenced in a study of gamma-delta T cells after stem cell transplantation. TCRdb re-identified clones in the RT-PCR reads via CATT. The sample records about 1,600 delta-chain clones, roughly a fifth being singletons. Sample: gamma-delta T cells. These receptor sequences come from a human donor. It is not recorded whose cells these are; they may come from a transplant donor.

As for this clone: It differs at one base from a far larger clone, so likely a read error. Within the sample, other DNA sequences also encode this same CDR3. This chain links TRDV2 with TRDJ3; TRDD3 is a possible D gene (6 bases). The germline CDR1 and CDR2 sequences are GEAIGNYY and EKD. The CDR3 contains 22 residues. Trimming removed 0 bases from V and 1 base from J, with 24 bases in between. The DNA of the CDR3 is TGTGCCTGTGACACCGTCACGCAACTACTGGGAGATAGTTCCTGGGACACCCGACAGATGTTTTTC. Residues: CACDTVTQLLGDSSWDTRQMFF.

This clone was counted only a few times. Given a far larger clone just one base away, this is likely a sequencing read error. This chain joins TRDV2 and TRDJ1; TRDD3 aligns across 8 bases. This CDR3 contains 17 residues. Germline-derived CDR1 and CDR2 are GEAIGNYY and EKD. CDR3 amino acids: CACDTILGARYTDKPIF. The CDR3 region has the DNA TGTGCCTGTGACACGATACTGGGGGCCCGGTACACCGATAAACCCATCTTT.

Points on this clone: This likely reflects a read error, since a far larger clone is one base away. The rearrangement uses TRDV2 and TRDJ1; 8 bases fit TRDD3. Trimming cost V 3 bases and J 7 bases; bases outside gene matches: 21. Per the germline V gene, CDR1 is GEAIGNYY and CDR2 is EKD. CDR3 length: 18 residues. CDR3 loop: CACDAMGIHTTDNGKLIF. Here the CDR3 DNA reads TGTGCCTGTGACGCCATGGGGATACATACCACAGATAACGGTAAACTCATCTTT.

This clone was seen only once. A far larger clone is a single base away, which makes a read error likely. Other nucleotide sequences from this sample produce the same CDR3. The V gene is TRDV1, the J gene TRDJ1, with TRDD2 matching 8 bases. Germline V gene lookup returns CDR1 TSWWSYY and CDR2 QGS. This CDR3 has 24 residues. Here the CDR3 DNA reads TGTGCTCTTGGGTTCCAAACTTCCTACGCCCTTTGGCTGGCAGCACGAGGGTACACCGATAAACTCATCTTC. This translates into CALGFQTSYALWLAARGYTDKLIF.

Judged by abundance, this clone is medium-sized. The chain has TRDV2 and TRDJ1; TRDD3 agrees at 10 bases. CDR1 GEAIGNYY and CDR2 EKD come from the germline V gene. The CDR3 totals 17 residues. V gave up 0 bases and J gave up 0 bases; unmatched junction bases: 6. The CDR3 bases are TGTGCCTGTGACACCGTGCTGGGGGATAGAGACACCGATAAACTCATCTTT. This codes for CACDTVLGDRDTDKLIF.

A few counts support this clone. A far larger clone is only one base removed, so a read error is likely. The V call is TRDV2, the J call TRDJ1, with 7 bases aligning to TRDD3. Per germline, CDR1 GEAIGNYY and CDR2 EKD. The CDR3 contains 18 residues. CDR3 nucleotides: TGTGCCCGTGACCAACTGGGGCCGGACGGGGGGTCCACCGATAAACTCATCTTT. It is translated as CARDQLGPDGGSTDKLIF.

The chain combines TRDV2 with TRDJ1; 8 positions agree with TRDD3. The germline V gene encodes CDR1 GEAIGNYY and CDR2 EKD. This CDR3 is built from 18 residues. V was pared by 4 bases and J by 0 bases, with 15 bases of the junction left unmatched. The CDR3 region is CACEPMGDSSLYTDKLIF. The CDR3 DNA is TGTGCCTGTGAACCAATGGGGGATTCATCCTTGTACACCGATAAACTCATCTTT.

This clone has a handful of counts. This likely stems from a read error, as it lies one base from a far larger clone. The sample carries other DNA sequences with the same CDR3. This sequence joins TRDV2 and TRDJ1; D is unclear. The CDR3 is made up of 15 amino acids. CDR1 and CDR2 (germline): GEAIGNYY, EKD. V was pared by 2 bases and J by 3 bases, with 15 bases between. The CDR3 coding sequence is TGTGCCTGTGACATTCTTACCGGGTATCCCGATAAACTCATCTTT. Protein: CACDILTGYPDKLIF.

This clone is classed as large. The chain joins TRDV2 to TRDJ1; the match to TRDD3 covers 12 bases. Per germline, CDR1 GEAIGNYY and CDR2 EKD. The CDR3 has 21 amino acids. J gave up 0 bases and V 0 bases, and 16 bases lay outside the gene matches. This chain's CDR3 is CACDTIAGGYAPTANTDKLIF. CDR3 DNA: TGTGCCTGTGACACCATCGCTGGGGGATACGCCCCTACTGCGAACACCGATAAACTCATCTTT.

For this clone: With a far larger clone one base away, a read error is the likely cause. Different DNA sequences within this sample yield the same CDR3. This chain uses TRDV2 with TRDJ1; 7 bases agree with TRDD3. Germline CDR1 reads GEAIGNYY; CDR2 reads EKD. The CDR3 spans 18 residues. Germline trimming cut 3 bases from V and 5 bases from J; bases unmatched to any gene: 20. CDR3 sequence: CACDQLGPDGGSTDKLIF. CDR3 DNA sequence: TGTGCCTGTGACCAACTGGGGCCGGACGGGGGGTCCACTGATAAACTCATCTTT.

Within the sample, this clone is medium-sized (0.01 to 0.1%). The chain uses TRDV2 and TRDJ1, with D possibly TRDD3 on 6 matching bases. V lost 1 base, J lost 0 bases, and 11 bases lay in between. This CDR3 spans 15 amino acids. Germline CDR1 is GEAIGNYY and CDR2 is EKD. CDR3 nucleotide sequence: TGTGCCTGTGACACGATGGGGGGGAACACCGATAAACTCATCTTT. This codes for CACDTMGGNTDKLIF.

Of note for this clone: A far bigger clonotype differs at one base, so this is likely a read error. V is TRDV2 and J is TRDJ3; TRDD3 matches at 11 bases. CDR3 length: 22 amino acids. The V gene end was trimmed by 0 bases and the J gene end by 1 base; junction bases not matched to a gene: 13. Germline V CDR1 and CDR2: GEAIGNYY, EKD. CDR3 amino acids: CACDTVTRLLGDSSWDTRQMFF. CDR3 DNA sequence: TGTGCCTGTGACACCGTCACGCGACTACTGGGGGATAGTTCCTGGGACACCCGACAGATGTTTTTC.

This clone was found a few times. This chain uses TRDV2 with TRDJ1; 10 positions match TRDD3. This CDR3 is 20 amino acids long. With V trimmed by 0 bases and J by 0 bases, 15 bases remained unmatched. Germline CDR1 and CDR2: GEAIGNYY and EKD. The CDR3 DNA reads TGTGCCTGTGACACCTTAGTTGACCGTACTGGGGGATCACACACCGATAAACTCATCTTT. It codes for CACDTLVDRTGGSHTDKLIF.

This clone was seen a few times. This chain uses TRDV2 with TRDJ1, with unresolved D. The ends were cut back, 1 base at V and 0 bases at J, with 8 bases in the middle. From germline, CDR1 is GEAIGNYY and CDR2 EKD. This CDR3 spans 14 amino acids. The CDR3 DNA sequence: TGTGCCTGTGACACGTTAGGGTACACCGATAAACTCATCTTT. Its translation is CACDTLGYTDKLIF.

On this clone itself: A read error may be the cause here, since a much bigger clone is one base away. Different DNA sequences within this sample yield the same CDR3. The chain joins TRDV2 to TRDJ1, with TRDD3 identical over 10 bases. The germline V gene encodes CDR1 GEAIGNYY and CDR2 EKD. V lost 1 base, J lost 0 bases, and 22 bases stayed unmatched. This CDR3 spans 22 amino acids. The CDR3 sequence is CACDTVPGGGVLGDSYTDKLIF. DNA for the CDR3: TGTGCCTGTGACACAGTACCAGGTGGAGGAGTACTGGGGGATTCGTACACCGATAAACTCATCTTT.

By share, this clone counts as medium-sized. CDR3 nucleotide sequence: TGTGCCTGTGACACCGTATCCGAATACGCCTGGGACACCCGACAGATGTTTTTC. Its translation is CACDTVSEYAWDTRQMFF. The chain couples TRDV2 to TRDJ3, with a possible D match to TRDD3 (5 bases). V lost 0 bases and J lost 2, with 13 bases in between. This CDR3 spans 18 amino acids. CDR1 is GEAIGNYY and CDR2 is EKD in the germline V gene.

Comments on this clone: With only one base between it and a far larger clone, this is likely a read error. The chain uses TRDV1 and TRDJ1; maybe TRDD3 (9 bases). The CDR3 runs to 24 residues. V lost 6 bases and J 1 base, leaving 42 bases between the germline ends. CDR1 TSWWSYY and CDR2 QGS come from the germline V gene. CDR3 amino acids: CALGSSYVFALSGGYRPGTDKLIF. DNA for the CDR3: TGTGCTCTTGGCTCTTCCTACGTTTTTGCGTTGTCCGGGGGATACCGTCCCGGCACCGATAAACTCATCTTT.

This clone was recorded a few times. It differs at one base from a far larger clone, so likely a read error. The genes are TRDV2 and TRDJ1; D may be TRDD3 (6 bases). The V gene's germline CDR1 is GEAIGNYY and CDR2 EKD. The CDR3 contains 14 residues. This chain's CDR3 is CARDVLGGTDKLIF. In nucleotides, the CDR3 is TGTGCCCGTGACGTACTGGGCGGCACCGATAAACTCATCTTT.

In regard to this clone: A far larger clone is off by one base, so a read error is likely. V is TRDV2 and J is TRDJ1; D is perhaps TRDD3 (6 bases). This CDR3 has 18 amino acids. Between the trimmed V and J ends, which lost 1 base and 3 bases, there was a span of 23 bases. Germline values: CDR1 GEAIGNYY, CDR2 EKD. The DNA of the CDR3 is TGTGCCTGTGACACGGTGCTGGGGACCGGTTTGTACGCCGATAAACTCATCTTT. Its translation is CACDTVLGTGLYADKLIF.

Judged by abundance, this clone is medium-sized (0.01 to 0.1%). The same CDR3 also results from other DNA sequences found in this sample. This sequence joins TRDV2 and TRDJ1; 11 bases fit TRDD3. Unmatched junction bases numbered 9, after V lost 4 bases and J lost 0 bases. Germline V gene lookup returns CDR1 GEAIGNYY and CDR2 EKD. There are 17 residues in the CDR3. The CDR3 spells CACDQLGDRLDTDKLIF. The CDR3 nucleotides are TGTGCCTGTGATCAACTGGGGGATAGGTTAGACACCGATAAACTCATCTTT.

Worth noting for this clone: This likely came from a read error, as a far larger clone is one base away. The chain joins TRDV2 to TRDJ1; TRDD3 agrees at 8 bases. The germline CDR1 and CDR2 sequences are GEAIGNYY and EKD. The CDR3 runs 17 residues. The CDR3 nucleotides are TGTGCCTGTGACACAATCGGCGGGGATACTAACACCGATAAACCCATCTTT. Translating gives CACDTIGGDTNTDKPIF.

By share of the sample, this clone is medium-sized (0.01 to 0.1%). CDR3 coding DNA: TGTGCCTGTGACTCCGTGGTTACTGGACCTACCGATAAACTCATCTTT. Translation gives CACDSVVTGPTDKLIF. V is TRDV2 and J is TRDJ1, with a tentative D call TRDD3 (5 bases). Germline V CDR1 and CDR2: GEAIGNYY, EKD. The CDR3 loop spans 16 amino acids. Trimming removed 3 bases at V and 2 bases at J, with 18 bases between.

By its share, this clone is medium-sized. A far larger clone is one base from this, pointing to a likely read error. At the DNA level, this CDR3 is encoded by other sequences in the same sample as well. This rearrangement joins TRDV2 to TRDJ1; D might be TRDD2 (6 bases). Germline CDR1 is GEAIGNYY and CDR2 is EKD. CDR3 length: 16 residues. As DNA, the CDR3 is TGCGCCTGTGACCTCCTACAAGGGGCTGACACCGATAAACTCATCTTT. Protein sequence: CACDLLQGADTDKLIF.

This clone was observed a handful of times. This may come from a read error, since a much larger clone is one base off. The chain combines TRDV2 with TRDJ1, with 13 bases matching TRDD3. The germline V gene encodes CDR1 GEAIGNYY and CDR2 EKD. The CDR3 runs 20 residues. CDR3 DNA sequence: TGTGCCTGTGACACAATGCGACCCACTGGGGGATACGAAGACACCGATAAACCCATCTTT. Protein: CACDTMRPTGGYEDTDKPIF.